This is a list of T cell receptor beta chains from one sample in a study of post-analysis software for immune sequencing data. TCRdb called the PCR reads again in MiXCR, with one record for every CDR3 protein. In the table there are about 500,000 distinct CDR3 sequences, roughly 46% of which are singletons. Specimen: blood. The receptors were gathered from a girl aged 5-17 years with multiple sclerosis. Each CDR3 is given with its conserved first and last residue. A D gene is named only where the DNA matches it firmly. Clone size is shown for a subset of rows, as once, few, many or a class of expanded clone.

TRBJ2-1	.	.	TRBV20-1	16	CSAIEEPLRSYNEQFF	TGCAGTGCTATAGAAGAACCGCTTCGCTCCTACAATGAGCAGTTCTTC
TRBJ2-7	.	.	TRBV12-3/TRBV12-4	14	CASSRTVSAYEQYF	TGTGCCAGCAGTCGGACGGTGAGCGCCTACGAGCAGTACTTC
TRBJ2-1	TRBD2	.	TRBV20-1	13	CSAGTSRYNEQFF	TGCAGTGCCGGGACTAGCCGGTACAATGAGCAGTTCTTC
TRBJ2-3	TRBD2	.	TRBV20-1	14	CSASTAGVTDTQYF	TGCAGTGCGTCAACGGCGGGAGTCACAGATACGCAGTATTTT
TRBJ2-5	.	.	TRBV28	14	CASSSGGGRKTQYF	TGTGCCAGCAGTTCCGGAGGAGGGAGAAAGACCCAGTACTTC
TRBJ2-7	.	.	TRBV6-5	15	CASSFEGSSSYEQYF	TGTGCCAGCAGTTTCGAGGGGTCTAGCTCCTACGAGCAGTACTTC
TRBJ2-1	TRBD2	once	TRBV20-1	15	CSARDRLAGAPEQFF	TGCAGTGCTAGAGATAGATTAGCGGGAGCTCCCGAGCAGTTCTTC
TRBJ2-3	TRBD2	.	TRBV6-6	17	CASSPRPSGTYTDTQYF	TGTGCCAGCAGTCCCCGGCCTAGCGGGACCTACACAGATACGCAGTATTTT
TRBJ2-1	.	few	TRBV7-2	13	CASSTPLVNEQFF	TGTGCCAGCAGCACCCCCCTAGTAAATGAGCAGTTCTTC
TRBJ2-1	.	.	TRBV11-1	13	CASSLLLGNEQFF	TGTGCCAGCAGCTTACTACTAGGCAATGAGCAGTTCTTC
TRBJ2-7	TRBD2	few	TRBV7-3	13	CASSPRGGHEQYF	TGTGCCAGCAGTCCCCGGGGGGGGCACGAGCAGTACTTC
TRBJ2-7	.	.	TRBV5-1	14	CASSFSEDTAAQYF	TGCGCCAGCAGCTTTTCCGAGGACACCGCTGCCCAGTACTTC
TRBJ2-5	.	few	TRBV7-6	14	CASSARFFGETQYF	TGTGCCAGCAGCGCGCGCTTCTTCGGGGAGACCCAGTACTTC
TRBJ1-2	.	.	TRBV6-6	11	CASTSESGYTF	TGTGCCAGCACCTCGGAGAGCGGCTACACCTTC
TRBJ2-1	TRBD2	few	TRBV28	18	CASSMFTTSGRAYNEQFF	TGTGCCAGCAGTATGTTCACGACTAGCGGGAGGGCCTACAATGAGCAGTTCTTC
TRBJ2-7	.	.	TRBV7-2	12	CASSPVSYEQYF	TGTGCCAGCAGCCCGGTCTCCTACGAGCAGTACTTC
TRBJ2-1	TRBD2	.	TRBV6-5	13	CATRGLAYNEQFF	TGTGCCACCCGGGGACTAGCCTACAATGAGCAGTTCTTC
TRBJ2-7	TRBD2	once	TRBV6-2/TRBV6-3	15	CASSRKGGSSYEQYF	TGTGCCAGCAGTAGGAAGGGCGGGAGCTCCTACGAGCAGTACTTC
TRBJ2-5	.	few	TRBV20-1	11	CSATLRETQYF	TGCAGTGCTACCCTACGGGAGACCCAGTACTTC